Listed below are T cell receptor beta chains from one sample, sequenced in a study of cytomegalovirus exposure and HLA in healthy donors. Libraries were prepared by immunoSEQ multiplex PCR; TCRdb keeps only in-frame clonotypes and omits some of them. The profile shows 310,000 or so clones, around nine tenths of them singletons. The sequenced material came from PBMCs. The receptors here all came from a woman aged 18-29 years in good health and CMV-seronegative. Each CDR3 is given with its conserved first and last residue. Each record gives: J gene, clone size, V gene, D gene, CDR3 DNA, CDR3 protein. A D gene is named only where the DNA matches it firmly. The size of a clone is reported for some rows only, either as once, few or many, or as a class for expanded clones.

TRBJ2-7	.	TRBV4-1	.	TGCGCCAGCAGCCAAGAGGCGGGGCCCACAAGAAAAGCCTACGAGCAGTACTTC	CASSQEAGPTRKAYEQYF
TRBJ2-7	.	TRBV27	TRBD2	TGTGCCAGCAGTTTCGGGCTAGCGGACTACGAGCAGTACTTC	CASSFGLADYEQYF
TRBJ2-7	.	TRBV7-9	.	TGTGCCAGCAGCTCCCGACAGAACTACGAGCAGTACTTC	CASSSRQNYEQYF
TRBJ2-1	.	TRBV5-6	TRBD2	TGTGCCAGCAGTAGCGGGGGATCCTACAATGAGCAGTTCTTC	CASSSGGSYNEQFF
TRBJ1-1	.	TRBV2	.	TGTGCCAGCAGGGTTCGGGAGCTCACTGAAGCTTTCTTT	CASRVRELTEAFF
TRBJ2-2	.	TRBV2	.	TGTGCCAGCAAGGATGACAGTGCGGAGCTGTTTTTT	CASKDDSAELFF
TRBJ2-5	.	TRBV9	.	TGTGCCAGCAGCACCGGGACTCTGCTTGAGACCCAGTACTTC	CASSTGTLLETQYF
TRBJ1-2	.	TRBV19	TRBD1	TGTGCCAGTACCCCGAGAAGGGGGCTGATCTTAACCTATGGCTACACCTTC	CASTPRRGLILTYGYTF
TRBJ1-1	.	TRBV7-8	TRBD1	TGTGCCAGCAGCTTAGGCAGGGACAGAGAAGCTTTCTTT	CASSLGRDREAFF
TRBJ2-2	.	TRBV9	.	TGTGCCAGCAGCGTAGAGGCGGGGAAGGACACCGGGGAGCTGTTTTTT	CASSVEAGKDTGELFF
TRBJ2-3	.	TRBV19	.	TGTGCCAGTAAACAGGTGAGCACAGATACGCAGTATTTT	CASKQVSTDTQYF
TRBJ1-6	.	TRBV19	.	TGTGCCAGTCGCAACGACGGGGGGGGTTTATCACCCCTCCACTTT	CASRNDGGGLSPLHF
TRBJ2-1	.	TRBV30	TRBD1	TGTGCCTGGGGTTCAACAGGGGGATCCTACAATGAGCAGTTCTTC	CAWGSTGGSYNEQFF
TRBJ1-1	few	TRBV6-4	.	TGTGCCAGCAGTGAGAATAGGGGTTCCACTGAAGCTTTCTTT	CASSENRGSTEAFF
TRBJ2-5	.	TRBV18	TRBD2	TGTGCCAGCTCACCCAGACTCGGTAGCGGGGGGTCAGAGACCCAGTACTTC	CASSPRLGSGGSETQYF
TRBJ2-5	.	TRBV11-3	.	TGTGCCAGCAGCTTTCGGGGGGCGGGGGAGACCCAGTACTTC	CASSFRGAGETQYF
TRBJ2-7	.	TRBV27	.	TGTGCCAGCAGACCCTCGGAAGGGGTCTTTACCTACGAGCAGTACTTC	CASRPSEGVFTYEQYF
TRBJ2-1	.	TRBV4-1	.	TGCGCCAGCAGCCAAGAAGGGACTGGCGAGCAGTTCTTC	CASSQEGTGEQFF
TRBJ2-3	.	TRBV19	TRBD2	TGTGCCAGTAGTTGGTGGCTAGCGGGCTTAGATACGCAGTATTTT	CASSWWLAGLDTQYF
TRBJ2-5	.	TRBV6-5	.	TGTGCCAGCAGGGCGGGGGCTCAAGAGACCCAGTACTTC	CASRAGAQETQYF
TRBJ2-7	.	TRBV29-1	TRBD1	TGCAGCGTTGAAGAACGGAGGACAGGGGGCGTGGGGGAGCAGTACTTC	CSVEERRTGGVGEQYF
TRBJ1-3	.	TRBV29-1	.	TGCAGCGTTGTATGCGTCCTCGGTGGAAACACCATATATTTT	CSVVCVLGGNTIYF
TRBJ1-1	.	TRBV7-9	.	TGTTCCAGCAGCTTGCCAGGGAAAAGGGCTTTCTTT	CSSSLPGKRAFF
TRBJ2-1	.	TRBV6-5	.	TGTGCCAGCAGTTATATCCGGAGCTCCTACAATGAGCAGTTCTTC	CASSYIRSSYNEQFF
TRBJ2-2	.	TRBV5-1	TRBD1	TGCGCCAGCAGCTTCTCGGACAGGGAAGCCGGGGAGCTGTTTTTT	CASSFSDREAGELFF
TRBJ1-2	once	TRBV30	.	TGTGCCTGGAGTGTACCAGGGAGGGTCGGCTACACCTTC	CAWSVPGRVGYTF
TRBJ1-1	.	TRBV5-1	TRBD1	TGCGCCAGCAGCGAACAGGGGCAGACAACTGAAGCTTTCTTT	CASSEQGQTTEAFF
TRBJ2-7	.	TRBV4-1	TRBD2	TGCGCCAGCAGCCAAAGAGCGGGGGCATACGAGCAGTACTTC	CASSQRAGAYEQYF
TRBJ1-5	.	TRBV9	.	TGTGCCAGCAGCGTTGGGGGGGGCGCGGGACAGCCCCAGCATTTT	CASSVGGGAGQPQHF
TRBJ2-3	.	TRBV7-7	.	TGTGCCAGCAGCGCCCTAGCGACCAGCACAGATACGCAGTATTTT	CASSALATSTDTQYF
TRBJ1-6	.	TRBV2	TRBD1	TGTGCCACTCTGGACAGGGAGGATTCACCCCTCCACTTT	CATLDREDSPLHF
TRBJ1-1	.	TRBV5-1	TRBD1	TGCGCCAGCAGCTTTCACTCGACAGGGGGGGGCACTGAAGCTTTCTTT	CASSFHSTGGGTEAFF
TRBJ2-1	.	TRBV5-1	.	TGCGCCAGCAGCTTGTTCCCTAGCAGATACAATGAGCAGTTCTTC	CASSLFPSRYNEQFF
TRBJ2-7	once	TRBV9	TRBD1	TGTGCCAGCAGCGCAGAGTGGGACAGCACCTACGAGCAGTACTTC	CASSAEWDSTYEQYF
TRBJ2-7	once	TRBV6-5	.	TGTGCCAGCAGTTACTCCACGTTGGCAGGGTCCTACGAGCAGTACTTC	CASSYSTLAGSYEQYF
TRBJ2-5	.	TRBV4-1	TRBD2	TGCGCCAGCAGCCAAGATCCCGGGGGGGAGACCCAGTACTTC	CASSQDPGGETQYF
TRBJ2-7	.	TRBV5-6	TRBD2	TGTGCCAGCAGCTTGGAGGGGAGGGACGAGCAGTACTTC	CASSLEGRDEQYF
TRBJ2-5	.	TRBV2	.	TGTGCCAGCTTAAGTAGGGCAGGGATCCCCCAAGAGACCCAGTACTTC	CASLSRAGIPQETQYF
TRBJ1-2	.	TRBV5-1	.	TGCGCCAGCAGCTCCCAGGGGCCTGCTAACTATGGCTACACCTTC	CASSSQGPANYGYTF
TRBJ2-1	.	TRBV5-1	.	TGCGCCAGCAGCCCCGGGGGCAATGAGCAGTTCTTC	CASSPGGNEQFF
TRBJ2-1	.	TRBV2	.	TGTGCCATCAGACGGGAGTGGCGAGGTCAGAATGAGCAGTTCTTC	CAIRREWRGQNEQFF
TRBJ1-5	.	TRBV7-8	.	TGTGCCAGCAGCTCCCCAGGGGTTCAGCCCCAGCATTTT	CASSSPGVQPQHF
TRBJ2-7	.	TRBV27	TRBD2	TGTGCCAGCAGGAGACCGGGACTAGCGGGGGGGGCCTACGAGCAGTACTTC	CASRRPGLAGGAYEQYF
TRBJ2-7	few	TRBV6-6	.	TGTGCCAGCAGTCCTCCAGGGGCGCGAGGGGAAAACGAGCAGTACTTC	CASSPPGARGENEQYF
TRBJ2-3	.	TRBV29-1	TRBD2	TGCAGCGTTGATCGGCCTAGCGGTATGTGGGGTAGCTCTAGCACAGATACGCAGTATTTT	CSVDRPSGMWGSSSTDTQYF
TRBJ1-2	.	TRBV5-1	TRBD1	TGCGCCAGCAGTCGGGACAGCGACAACTATGGCTACACCTTC	CASSRDSDNYGYTF
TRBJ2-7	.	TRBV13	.	TGTGCCAGCAGTCAAGTCGACAGGTACGAGCAGTACTTC	CASSQVDRYEQYF
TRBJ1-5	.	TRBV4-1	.	TGCGCCAGCAGCCATCCCGGGACTTACTTGAGAGGTAATCAGCCCCAGCATTTT	CASSHPGTYLRGNQPQHF
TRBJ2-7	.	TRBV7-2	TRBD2	TGTGCCAGCAGCGTAACTAGCGGCCATACCTACGAGCAGTACTTC	CASSVTSGHTYEQYF
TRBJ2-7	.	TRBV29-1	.	TGCAGCGTTGCGGACAGCTACGAGCAGTACTTC	CSVADSYEQYF
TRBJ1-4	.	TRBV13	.	TGTGCCAGCAGCTTAGAGCGGGGGCACGTCCGTGAAAAACTGTTTTTT	CASSLERGHVREKLFF
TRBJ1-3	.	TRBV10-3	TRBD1	TGTGCCATCAAAGGACAGGGTTTGGAATCCCGGAACACCATATATTTT	CAIKGQGLESRNTIYF
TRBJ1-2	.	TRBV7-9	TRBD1	TGTTCCAGCAGCCCAGGACAGGGGGCACTTGGCGTTGGCTACACCTTC	CSSSPGQGALGVGYTF
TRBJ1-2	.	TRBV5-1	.	TGCGCCAGCAGCGCTTTAAGCGCCTCTGGCTACACCTTC	CASSALSASGYTF
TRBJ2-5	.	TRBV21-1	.	TGTGCCAGCAGCCCAAAGACTAGCGGGGATCAAGAGACCCAGTACTTC	CASSPKTSGDQETQYF
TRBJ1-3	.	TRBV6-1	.	TGTGCCATCACGACACCTCAGAGTGGAAACACCATATATTTT	CAITTPQSGNTIYF
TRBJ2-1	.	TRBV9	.	TGTGCCAGCAGCGTAGTCGGTAGGGGGGGGCATGAGCAGTTCTTC	CASSVVGRGGHEQFF
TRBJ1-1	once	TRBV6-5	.	TGTGCCAGCAGTTACGGAGGTACCACTGAAGCTTTCTTT	CASSYGGTTEAFF
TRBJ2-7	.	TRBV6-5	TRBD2	TGTGCCAGCGCGTGGGATTCTAGCGGGTCTTACGAGCAGTACTTC	CASAWDSSGSYEQYF